This T cell receptor beta chain was sequenced for a study of radiotherapy plus CTLA-4 blockade in lung cancer. Across the study: Disease control was achieved by roughly 32% of patients, and objective responses by 18%. Study-wide results and limits: Reports identified early blood T cell clone dynamics, with interferon-beta, as the best response predictor. Expansion of tumor-derived TCR clones was observed in blood after radiotherapy plus ipilimumab.

Profiling relied on immunoSEQ multiplex PCR, and the TCRdb table lists in-frame clones only, not all of them. The repertoire holds 40,000 to 50,000 clones, with around 83% as singletons. A remark on this clone: Its antigen remains unidentified.

CTLA-4 blockade with ipilimumab, together with focal radiation, was given to patients with chemo-refractory metastatic non-small-cell lung cancer. CDR1 and CDR2 from the germline V gene are SGHTA and FQGTGA. CDR3 length: 16 residues. V was pared by 3 bases and J by 8 bases, with 7 bases of the junction left unmatched. Sequences were derived from peripheral blood, sampled from a patient treated with radiotherapy plus ipilimumab. The receptor comes from a human donor with non-small cell lung cancer who had stable disease on radiotherapy plus ipilimumab. The rearrangement links TRBV7-3 to TRBJ2-1; TRBD2 matches 13 bases. As DNA, the CDR3 is TGTGCCAGCAGCTTTGGGACTAGCGGGACCGGGCATGAGCAGTTCTTC. Encoded protein: CASSFGTSGTGHEQFF. Using reference TRBV7-3 and TRBJ2-1 for the parts outside the CDR3, the full variable domain is GAGVSQTPSNKVTEKGKYVELRCDPISGHTALYWYRQSLGQGPEFLIYFQGTGAADDSGLPNDRFFAVRPEGSVSTLKIQRTERGDSAVYLCASSFGTSGTGHEQFFGPGTRLTVL.